One sample yielded the 5 T cell receptor beta chains listed below, sequenced in a study of blood T cell repertoires in COVID-19. Clones were read by immunoSEQ multiplex PCR, and TCRdb kept only the in-frame ones, dropping some. The top ten clones hold 9% to 15% of a sample with under 300,000 clones, about 83% of them seen once. Sample: peripheral blood. The receptors originated from an elderly man with acute or convalescent COVID-19.

The chain has TRBV6-6 and TRBJ2-7; TRBD1 matches 9 bases. J lost 3 bases, V lost 3 bases, and 9 bases had no gene match. There are 16 residues in the CDR3. CDR1 MNHNY and CDR2 SVGAGI come from the germline V gene (reference sequence). CDR3 loop: CASSYPPTGGFYEQYF. DNA of the CDR3: TGTGCCAGCAGTTATCCCCCGACAGGGGGTTTCTACGAGCAGTACTTC.

CDR3 sequence: CASSPGQGLDYEQYF. CDR3 sequence (DNA): TGTGCCAGCAGTCCAGGGCAGGGCCTCGACTACGAGCAGTACTTC. This chain uses TRBV28 with TRBJ2-7; D perhaps matches TRBD1 (5 bases). The CDR3 totals 15 residues. Germline values: CDR1 MDHEN, CDR2 SYDVKM. The germline V and J ends were trimmed by 5 bases and 3 bases, with 17 bases remaining between them.

The chain has TRBV7-3 and TRBJ1-4; D uncertain. The CDR3 sequence is 15 residues long. V shed 2 bases and J shed 5 bases, with 12 bases lying between them. Germline V gives CDR1 SGHTA, CDR2 FQGTGA. CDR3: CASSLDGRPNEKLFF. As DNA, the CDR3 is TGTGCCAGCAGCTTAGACGGCAGGCCCAATGAAAAACTGTTTTTT.

The V call is TRBV28, the J call TRBJ2-2; D uncertain. The CDR3 totals 12 residues. V dropped 6 bases and J dropped 4 bases, with 6 bases sitting between them. The germline gives CDR1 MDHEN, CDR2 SYDVKM. The CDR3 DNA is TGTGCCAGCAGCCTTAGCACCGGGGAGCTGTTTTTT. The encoded protein is CASSLSTGELFF.

The V call is TRBV10-3, the J call TRBJ1-3; D may be TRBD1 (5 bases). The V gene lost 2 bases and the J gene lost 2 bases, with 13 bases spanning the gap. This CDR3 has 16 residues. Per germline, CDR1 ENHRY and CDR2 SYGVKD. CDR3 nucleotides: TGTGCCATCAGTGAGCCAACAGGATCGACTGGAAACACCATATATTTT. Encoded protein: CAISEPTGSTGNTIYF.